The 4 T cell receptor beta chains below come from one sample, sequenced in a study of response to subunit inactivated influenza vaccine. TCRdb recomputed calls from the RT-PCR reads with MiXCR, one row per CDR3 protein. This table has over 650,000 distinct CDR3 sequences, 15% to 20% appearing once. The sequencing here drew on PBMCs from blood, taken more than 4 days after vaccination. The receptor set was obtained from a man aged 50 to 59 who received an inactivated influenza vaccine.

This clonotype was found many times. The chain links TRBV4-3 to TRBJ2-1; possibly TRBD1 for D (6 bases). The germline V gene has CDR1 LGHNA and CDR2 YSLEER. The CDR3 totals 13 residues. V was cut by 3 bases and J by 3 bases, with 6 bases left in between. The CDR3 nucleotides read TGCGCCAGCAGCCAGGACAGCTACAATGAGCAGTTCTTC. Translation: CASSQDSYNEQFF.

V gene TRBV5-1 combines with J gene TRBJ2-5; no reliable D call. Trimming shortened V by 2 bases and J by 2 bases, and 4 bases separated the two germline ends. The CDR3 totals 12 residues. The germline gives CDR1 SGHRS, CDR2 YFSETQ. For the CDR3, the DNA is TGCGCCAGCAGCTTTACTCAAGAGACCCAGTACTTC. As protein: CASSFTQETQYF.

The chain carries TRBV12-3 or TRBV12-4 and TRBJ2-2; D is possibly TRBD2 (6 bases). Trimming shortened V by 3 bases and J by 0 bases, and 8 bases separated the two germline ends. The CDR3 is 15 amino acids. The CDR3 reads CASSFSGPNTGELFF. The CDR3 DNA reads as TGTGCCAGCAGTTTCAGCGGGCCGAACACCGGGGAGCTGTTTTTT.

V and J are TRBV11-2 and TRBJ2-5; D is possibly TRBD2 (6 bases). V was shortened by 3 bases and J by 5 bases, with 28 bases between the two germline ends. CDR1 is SGHAT, CDR2 FQNNGV, per germline. The length of the CDR3 is 19 residues. As DNA, the CDR3 is TGTGCCAGCAGCTTGAGAAGGGCTAGCGAGGGTACTAACGCCGAGACCCAGTACTTC. The encoded protein is CASSLRRASEGTNAETQYF.